One sample yielded the 6 T cell receptor beta chains listed below, sequenced in a study of cytomegalovirus exposure and HLA in healthy donors. The PCR had 60 Vbeta and 13 Jbeta primers. TCRdb keeps only in-frame clones here, not all; method: immunoSEQ multiplex PCR. The sample includes 90,000 to 120,000 clones, roughly 80% of them seen just once. Sequenced sample: PBMCs. The origin of the receptors is a man younger than 45 in good health and CMV-seronegative.

V and J are TRBV20-1 and TRBJ2-7, with a possible D match to TRBD2 (5 bases). CDR1 is DFQATT and CDR2 is SNEGSKA in the germline V gene (reference sequence). V was cut by 7 bases and J by 3 bases, with 10 bases left in between. This CDR3 has 11 amino acids. This CDR3 is CSGVGDYEQYF. DNA for the CDR3: TGCAGTGGTGTGGGAGACTACGAGCAGTACTTC.

V and J are TRBV19 and TRBJ2-1; 7 bases fit TRBD1. The germline CDR1 and CDR2 sequences are LNHDA and SQIVND (reference sequence). The CDR3 extends over 14 amino acids. Losses at the gene ends were 4 bases for V and 9 bases for J; bases not matched to a gene: 9. The CDR3 DNA follows: TGTGCCAGTAGTAGGACAGGAGGTTCGACTGAGCAGTTCTTC. As protein: CASSRTGGSTEQFF.

The chain employs TRBV5-1 and TRBJ1-1; 9 bases match TRBD1. Germline V gene sequence: CDR1 SGHRS, CDR2 YFSETQ. J was trimmed by 3 bases and V by 4 bases; bases with no gene match: 1. This CDR3 has 13 residues. For the CDR3, the DNA is TGCGCCAGCAGCCGGGACAGGGACACTGAAGCTTTCTTT. It codes for CASSRDRDTEAFF.

The V and J genes are TRBV6-4 and TRBJ1-2; unclear D gene. Trimming stripped 3 bases from V and 5 bases from J, with 7 bases between. CDR1 and CDR2 from the germline V gene are MRHNA and SNTAGT. This CDR3 is built from 12 residues. In nucleotides, the CDR3 is TGTGCCAGCAGTGATCCTTTGTATGGCTACACCTTC. Its protein is CASSDPLYGYTF.

This clone appeared a few times. The gene calls are TRBV28 and TRBJ1-1; D unresolved. The V end was cut by 8 bases, the J end by 1 base, with 5 bases between. The CDR3 spans 11 residues. Germline-derived CDR1 and CDR2 are MDHEN and SYDVKM. The CDR3 here is CASYRNTEAFF. CDR3 DNA: TGTGCCAGCTACAGGAACACTGAAGCTTTCTTT.

V and J are TRBV5-1 and TRBJ2-7; 10 bases are a match to TRBD1. The CDR3 sequence is 14 residues long. Germline values: CDR1 SGHRS, CDR2 YFSETQ. V shed 4 bases, J shed 4 bases, and the junction held 5 bases outside the gene matches. CDR3 sequence (DNA): TGCGCCAGCAGCGTCCGGGACAGGGGTTACGAGCAGTACTTC. This sequence encodes CASSVRDRGYEQYF.